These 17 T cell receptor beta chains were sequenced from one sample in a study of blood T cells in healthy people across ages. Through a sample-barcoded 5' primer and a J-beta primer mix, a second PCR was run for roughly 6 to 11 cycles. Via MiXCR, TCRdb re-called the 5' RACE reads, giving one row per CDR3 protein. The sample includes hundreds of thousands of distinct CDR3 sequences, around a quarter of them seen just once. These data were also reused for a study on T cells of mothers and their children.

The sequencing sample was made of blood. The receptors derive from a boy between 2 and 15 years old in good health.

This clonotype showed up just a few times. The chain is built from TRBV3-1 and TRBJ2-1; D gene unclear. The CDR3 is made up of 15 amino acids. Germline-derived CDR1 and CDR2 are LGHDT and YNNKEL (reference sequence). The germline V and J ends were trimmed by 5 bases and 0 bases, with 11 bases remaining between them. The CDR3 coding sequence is TGTGCCAGCAGCGAAAGGACCAGCTCCTACAATGAGCAGTTCTTC. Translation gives CASSERTSSYNEQFF.

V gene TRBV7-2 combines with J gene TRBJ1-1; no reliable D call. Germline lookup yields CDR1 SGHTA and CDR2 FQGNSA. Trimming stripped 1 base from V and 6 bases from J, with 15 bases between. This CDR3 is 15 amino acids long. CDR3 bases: TGTGCCAGCAGCTTAGGTTGGGTCAGGCTTGCTGAAGCTTTCTTT. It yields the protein CASSLGWVRLAEAFF.

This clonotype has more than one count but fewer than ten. The CDR3, as DNA: TGTGCCAGCAGTATCAGGGGGGATTACAATGAGCAGTTCTTC. Encoded protein: CASSIRGDYNEQFF. The chain employs TRBV27 and TRBJ2-1; a possible D gene is TRBD1 (7 bases). V lost 5 bases and J lost 4, with 12 bases in between. Germline V gene sequence: CDR1 MNHEY, CDR2 SMNVEV (reference sequence). This CDR3 has 14 amino acids.

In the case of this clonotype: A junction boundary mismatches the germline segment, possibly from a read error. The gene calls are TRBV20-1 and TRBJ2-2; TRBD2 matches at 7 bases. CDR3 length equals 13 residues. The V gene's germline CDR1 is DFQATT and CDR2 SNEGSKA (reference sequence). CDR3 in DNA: TGCAGTGCTAGCGGGAGGAACACTGGGGAGCTGTTTTTT. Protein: CSASGRNTGELFF.

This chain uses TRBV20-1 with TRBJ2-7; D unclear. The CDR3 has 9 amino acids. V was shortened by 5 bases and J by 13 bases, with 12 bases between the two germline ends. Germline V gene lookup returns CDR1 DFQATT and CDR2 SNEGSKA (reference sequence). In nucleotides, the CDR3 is TGCAGTGCTTCCGCCGCCAGTTACTTC. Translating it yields CSASAASYF.

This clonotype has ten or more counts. CDR3 in amino acids: CAISESGYGYTF. The CDR3 DNA sequence: TGTGCCATCAGTGAGTCAGGGTATGGCTACACCTTC. The gene calls are TRBV10-3 and TRBJ1-2; the D is unclear. The CDR3 is 12 amino acids. Germline values: CDR1 ENHRY, CDR2 SYGVKD. V lost 0 bases and J lost 5, with 4 bases in between.

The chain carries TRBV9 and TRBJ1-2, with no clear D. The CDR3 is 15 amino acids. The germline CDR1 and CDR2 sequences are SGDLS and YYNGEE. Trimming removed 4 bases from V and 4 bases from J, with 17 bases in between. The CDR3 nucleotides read TGTGCCAGCAGCCCCACGGAGTGGGTTTTCTATGGCTACACCTTC. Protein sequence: CASSPTEWVFYGYTF.

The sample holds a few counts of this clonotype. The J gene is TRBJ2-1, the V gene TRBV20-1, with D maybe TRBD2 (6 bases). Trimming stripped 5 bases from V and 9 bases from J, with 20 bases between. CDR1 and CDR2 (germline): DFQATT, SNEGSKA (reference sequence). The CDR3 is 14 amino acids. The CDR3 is CSAWFGGAVREQFF. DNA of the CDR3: TGCAGTGCTTGGTTCGGAGGGGCAGTGCGTGAGCAGTTCTTC.

CDR3 loop: CASSLVTSGGEAQYF. CDR3 bases: TGCGCCAGCAGCTTGGTGACTAGCGGGGGGGAGGCCCAGTACTTC. This chain connects TRBV5-1 to TRBJ2-5, with 14 nucleotides matching TRBD2. There are 15 residues in the CDR3. V was clipped by 0 bases and J by 9 bases; unmatched bases: 4. In germline, CDR1 is SGHRS, CDR2 YFSETQ.

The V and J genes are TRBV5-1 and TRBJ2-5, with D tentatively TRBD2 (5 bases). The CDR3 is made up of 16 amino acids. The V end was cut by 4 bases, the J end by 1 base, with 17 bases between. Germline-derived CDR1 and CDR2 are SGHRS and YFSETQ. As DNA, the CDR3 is TGCGCCAGCAGCGAAATGGCCGCACGGGGCCAAGAGACCCAGTACTTC. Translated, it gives CASSEMAARGQETQYF. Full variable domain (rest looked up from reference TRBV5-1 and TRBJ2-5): KAGVTQTPRYLIKTRGQQVTLSCSPISGHRSVSWYQQTPGQGLQFLFEYFSETQRNKGNFPGRFSGRQFSNSRSEMNVSTLELGDSALYLCASSEMAARGQETQYFGPGTRLLVL.

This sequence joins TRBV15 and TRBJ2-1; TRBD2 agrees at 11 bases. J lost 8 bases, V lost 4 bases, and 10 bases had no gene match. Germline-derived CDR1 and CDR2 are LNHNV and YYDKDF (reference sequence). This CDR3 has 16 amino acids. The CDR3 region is CATSNPTSGSSHEQFF. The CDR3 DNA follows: TGTGCCACCAGCAACCCTACTAGCGGGAGTTCCCATGAGCAGTTCTTC.

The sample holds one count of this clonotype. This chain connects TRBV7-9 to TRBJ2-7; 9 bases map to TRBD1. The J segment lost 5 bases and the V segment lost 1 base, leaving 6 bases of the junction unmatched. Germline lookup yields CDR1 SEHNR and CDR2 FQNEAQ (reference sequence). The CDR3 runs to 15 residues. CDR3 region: CASSLGQGVIDEQYF. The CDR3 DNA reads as TGTGCCAGCAGCTTAGGACAGGGGGTTATCGACGAGCAGTACTTC.

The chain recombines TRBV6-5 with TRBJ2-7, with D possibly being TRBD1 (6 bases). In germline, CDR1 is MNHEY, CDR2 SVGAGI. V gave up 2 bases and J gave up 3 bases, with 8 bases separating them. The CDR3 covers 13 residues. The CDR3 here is CASSYEQGYEQYF. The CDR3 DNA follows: TGTGCCAGCAGTTACGAACAGGGCTACGAGCAGTACTTC.

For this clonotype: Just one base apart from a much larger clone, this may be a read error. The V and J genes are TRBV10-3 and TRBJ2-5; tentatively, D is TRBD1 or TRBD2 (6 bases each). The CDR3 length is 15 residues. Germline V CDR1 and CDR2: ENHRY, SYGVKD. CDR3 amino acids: CATSEQGSAGETQYF. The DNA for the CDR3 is TGTGCCACCAGTGAGCAGGGGTCGGCGGGGGAGACCCAGTACTTC.

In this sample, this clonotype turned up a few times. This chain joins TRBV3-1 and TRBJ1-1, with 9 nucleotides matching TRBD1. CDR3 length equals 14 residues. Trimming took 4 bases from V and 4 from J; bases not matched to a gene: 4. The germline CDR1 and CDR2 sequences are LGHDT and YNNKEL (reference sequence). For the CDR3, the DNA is TGTGCCAGCAGCCGCCCGGGACAGGGCACTGAAGCTTTCTTT. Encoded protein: CASSRPGQGTEAFF.

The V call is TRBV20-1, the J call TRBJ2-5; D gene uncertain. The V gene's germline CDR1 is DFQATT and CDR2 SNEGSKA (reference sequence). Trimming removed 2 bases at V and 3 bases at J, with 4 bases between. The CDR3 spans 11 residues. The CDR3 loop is CSARREETQYF. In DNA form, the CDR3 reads TGCAGTGCTAGACGAGAAGAGACCCAGTACTTC.

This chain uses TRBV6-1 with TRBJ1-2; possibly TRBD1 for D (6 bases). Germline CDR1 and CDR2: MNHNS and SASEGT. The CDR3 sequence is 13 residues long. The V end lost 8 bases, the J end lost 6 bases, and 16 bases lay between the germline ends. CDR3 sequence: CASRVLPGDGYTF. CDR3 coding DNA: TGTGCCAGCCGGGTCCTACCAGGGGATGGCTACACCTTC.